These 19 T cell receptor beta chains were sequenced from one sample in a study of technical replicates of blood from several donors. Sequenced by immunoSEQ multiplex PCR; TCRdb stores in-frame clones only, minus some. The profile covers tens of thousands of clones, with 91% appearing a single time and around 3.9% taken by the ten largest. Sequencing was done on a sample of PBMCs. All receptors derive from a human donor in good health. Some clones in this sample may be carry-over from other donors' samples.

This chain connects TRBV9 to TRBJ2-5; 8 bases are shared with TRBD2. Germline V gene data show CDR1 as SGDLS and CDR2 as YYNGEE. V lost 0 bases and J lost 0; bases outside the gene matches: 4. The CDR3 covers 16 residues. The CDR3 nucleotides are TGTGCCAGCAGCGTAGGATCGGGAGGGTACCAAGAGACCCAGTACTTC. Translated, it gives CASSVGSGGYQETQYF.

The chain couples TRBV7-2 to TRBJ2-7; TRBD2 aligns across 8 bases. The V gene's germline CDR1 is SGHTA and CDR2 FQGNSA. CDR3 length equals 14 residues. Trimming at V came to 5 bases and at J to 6 bases, leaving 9 bases not matched to a gene. CDR3 in DNA: TGTGCCAGCAGCGGACGGACTAGCCCGATCGAGCAGTACTTC. Translated, it gives CASSGRTSPIEQYF. The complete variable domain, with remaining parts taken from reference TRBV7-2 and TRBJ2-7, reads GAGVSQSPSNKVTEKGKDVELRCDPISGHTALYWYRQSLGQGLEFLIYFQGNSAPDKSGLPSDRFSAERTGGSVSTLTIQRTQQEDSAVYLCASSGRTSPIEQYFGPGTRLTVT.

This chain connects TRBV11-2 to TRBJ2-7; 8 bases line up with TRBD1. There are 15 residues in the CDR3. Germline loops: CDR1 SGHAT, CDR2 FQNNGV. J gave up 2 bases and V 5 bases, and 8 bases lay outside the gene matches. The CDR3 protein is CASSRTGTGPYEQYF. As DNA, the CDR3 is TGTGCCAGCAGCCGTACCGGGACAGGACCCTACGAGCAGTACTTC. The full variable domain, in which reference TRBV11-2 and TRBJ2-7 provide the parts outside the CDR3, is EAGVAQSPRYKIIEKRQSVAFWCNPISGHATLYWYQQILGQGPKLLIQFQNNGVVDDSQLPKDRFSAERLKGVDSTLKIQPAKLEDSAVYLCASSRTGTGPYEQYFGPGTRLTVT.

V gene TRBV20-1 combines with J gene TRBJ2-1; a weak D match, TRBD2 (6 bases). V was pared by 4 bases and J by 10 bases, with 8 bases between. CDR1 DFQATT and CDR2 SNEGSKA come from the germline V gene (reference sequence). CDR3 size: 10 residues. The chain's CDR3 is CSAIRGEQFF. The CDR3 DNA reads as TGCAGTGCTATACGGGGGGAGCAGTTCTTC.

V usage is TRBV6-1 and J usage is TRBJ2-1; 8 bases are a match to TRBD2. Germline V lookup: CDR1 MNHNS, CDR2 SASEGT. The CDR3 runs to 19 residues. V gave up 1 base and J gave up 3 bases; unmatched junction bases: 14. This chain's CDR3 is CASSEDLPGAGAFYNEQFF. CDR3 sequence (DNA): TGTGCCAGCAGTGAAGATCTGCCGGGAGCGGGAGCCTTCTACAATGAGCAGTTCTTC.

The V gene is TRBV6-1, the J gene TRBJ1-3; unclear D gene. V gave up 6 bases and J gave up 0 bases, with 9 bases separating them. In germline, CDR1 is MNHNS, CDR2 SASEGT. The CDR3 is 14 residues long. CDR3 sequence reads: CASSPPSSGNTIYF. CDR3 coding DNA: TGTGCCAGCAGCCCCCCGAGCTCTGGAAACACCATATATTTT.

The genes are TRBV27 and TRBJ2-3; unclear D gene. The ends were cut back, 2 bases at V and 6 bases at J, with 9 bases in the middle. From germline, CDR1 is MNHEY and CDR2 SMNVEV (reference sequence). The CDR3 consists of 13 residues. CDR3 region: CASSLRRSDTQYF. The CDR3, as DNA: TGTGCCAGCAGTTTACGTCGGTCGGATACGCAGTATTTT.

This sequence joins TRBV29-1 and TRBJ1-2; TRBD1 matches at 8 bases. The CDR3 covers 11 residues. Germline V CDR1 and CDR2: SQVTM, ANQGSEA. V gave up 7 bases and J gave up 8 bases; unmatched junction bases: 6. The CDR3 DNA is TGCAGCGCCGGACAGGGAGAGGGCTACACCTTC. Residues: CSAGQGEGYTF. The full variable domain, with the rest looked up from reference TRBV29-1 and TRBJ1-2, is SAVISQKPSRDICQRGTSLTIQCQVDSQVTMMFWYRQQPGQSLTLIATANQGSEATYESGFVIDKFPISRPNLTFSTLTVSNMSPEDSSIYLCSAGQGEGYTFGSGTRLTVV.

V gene TRBV6-6 combines with J gene TRBJ1-1, with 7 positions matching TRBD1. Trimming cost V 2 bases and J 0 bases; bases outside gene matches: 3. Germline-derived CDR1 and CDR2 are MNHNY and SVGAGI (reference sequence). The CDR3 has 15 amino acids. CDR3 in DNA: TGTGCCAGCAGTTACCTGACAGGGTTGAACACTGAAGCTTTCTTT. This gives the protein CASSYLTGLNTEAFF.

The chain couples TRBV4-3 to TRBJ2-1, with 10 bases that match TRBD2. The germline V gene has CDR1 LGHNA and CDR2 YSLEER. This CDR3 has 16 amino acids. After removal of 0 bases from V and 4 bases from J, the junction contained 3 bases not matched to a gene. The CDR3 region is CASSQDVAGGYNEQFF. The CDR3 DNA reads as TGCGCCAGCAGCCAAGATGTAGCGGGAGGTTACAATGAGCAGTTCTTC.

This clone was seen more than once but under ten times. V usage is TRBV29-1 and J usage is TRBJ2-6; tentatively, D is TRBD1 (6 bases). This CDR3 is 15 amino acids long. Germline values: CDR1 SQVTM, CDR2 ANQGSEA. CDR3 nucleotides: TGCAAAGGAAGGGGGTTACGCTCTGGGGCCAACGTCCTGACTTTC. Its protein product is CKGRGLRSGANVLTF.

The J gene is TRBJ2-1, the V gene TRBV4-1, with a possible D match to TRBD1 (5 bases). The V end was cut by 0 bases, the J end by 9 bases, with 21 bases between. The CDR3 runs to 17 residues. Germline CDR1 and CDR2: MGHRA and YSYEKL. Written as DNA, the CDR3 is TGCGCCAGCAGCCAAGAATGGATGGGGCGTGTTGTTGTTGAGCAGTTCTTC. Amino acid sequence: CASSQEWMGRVVVEQFF.

This chain joins TRBV4-1 and TRBJ2-3, with 10 bases matching TRBD1. This CDR3 has 16 amino acids. CDR1 and CDR2 (germline): MGHRA, YSYEKL. J was trimmed by 13 bases and V by 4 bases; bases with no gene match: 17. This chain's CDR3 is CASSPGQGPPGIAEYF. Here the CDR3 DNA reads TGCGCCAGCAGCCCGGGACAGGGGCCGCCGGGGATAGCGGAGTATTTT.

V usage is TRBV11-2 and J usage is TRBJ2-3; maybe TRBD2 (6 bases). From germline, CDR1 is SGHAT and CDR2 FQNNGV. The CDR3 is made up of 16 amino acids. V was shortened by 5 bases and J by 0 bases, with 15 bases between the two germline ends. DNA for the CDR3: TGTGCCAGCAGCGCCCGACTAGGCGGTAGCACAGATACGCAGTATTTT. It encodes CASSARLGGSTDTQYF.

This chain connects TRBV29-1 to TRBJ2-2, with TRBD1 matching 8 bases. Trimming took 8 bases from V and 0 from J; bases not matched to a gene: 5. From germline, CDR1 is SQVTM and CDR2 ANQGSEA. The CDR3 consists of 14 residues. This chain's CDR3 is CSTRTGTNTGELFF. The CDR3 DNA sequence: TGCAGCACCAGGACAGGGACGAACACCGGGGAGCTGTTTTTT.

The chain links TRBV5-4 to TRBJ2-6, with 10 bases identical to TRBD2. CDR1 is SGHNT and CDR2 is YYREEE in the germline V gene (reference sequence). With V trimmed by 5 bases and J by 0 bases, 8 bases remained unmatched. The CDR3 runs to 18 residues. Here the CDR3 DNA reads TGTGCCAGCAGTGCCGGGACTAGCGCTCGCTCTGGGGCCAACGTCCTGACTTTC. Amino acids: CASSAGTSARSGANVLTF.

The J gene is TRBJ2-1, the V gene TRBV11-1, with 10 bases that match TRBD2. V shed 2 bases, J shed 6 bases, and the junction held 4 bases outside the gene matches. Germline V gene lookup returns CDR1 SGHAT and CDR2 FQDESV (reference sequence). The CDR3 contains 15 residues. The CDR3 DNA sequence: TGTGCCAGCAGCTTAACCGGGACTAGCGTCAATGAGCAGTTCTTC. Its protein product is CASSLTGTSVNEQFF.

This clone has only a few counts. The chain joins TRBV7-8 to TRBJ2-1, with TRBD2 matching 8 bases. V gave up 5 bases and J gave up 0 bases; unmatched junction bases: 12. The germline V gene encodes CDR1 SGHVS and CDR2 FQNEAQ. This CDR3 contains 18 residues. CDR3 region: CASSRGELADSSYNEQFF. The CDR3 region has the DNA TGTGCCAGCAGCCGAGGGGAACTAGCGGATAGCTCCTACAATGAGCAGTTCTTC.

The chain carries TRBV7-9 and TRBJ2-2; TRBD2 matches 8 bases. The length of the CDR3 is 18 residues. J gave up 1 base and V 5 bases, and 12 bases lay outside the gene matches. The germline CDR1 and CDR2 sequences are SEHNR and FQNEAQ (reference sequence). As DNA, the CDR3 is TGTGCCAGCAGCCCCCCTTTCCGACTAGCGAGGAACACCGGGGAGCTGTTTTTT. Protein: CASSPPFRLARNTGELFF.